Listed here are 31 T cell receptor beta chains from one sample, sequenced in a study of T cells in Graves' hyperthyroidism and ophthalmopathy. Authors of the study amplified TCR beta CDR3 regions from RNA transcripts. In the first-round RT-PCR of the TCR CDR3, the HTBI primer set was used. TCRdb independently ran MiXCR on the multiplex PCR reads; one entry per CDR3 protein. This sample has about 250,000 distinct CDR3 sequences, with around 15% found just once. The sequenced sample was blood. The receptors stem from a woman aged 50 to 65 with Graves' hyperthyroidism that later progressed to Graves' ophthalmopathy.

This clonotype has at least ten counts. The chain recombines TRBV20-1 with TRBJ2-3; 11 positions agree with TRBD1. CDR3 size: 15 residues. Germline V gene sequence: CDR1 DFQATT, CDR2 SNEGSKA (reference sequence). The V and J ends lost 2 bases and 1 base, in that order; junction bases with no gene match: 2. As DNA, the CDR3 is TGCAGTGCTAGAAGGACAGGGGGCGGCACAGATACGCAGTATTTT. It codes for CSARRTGGGTDTQYF.

Many counts were recorded for this clonotype. The chain joins TRBV20-1 to TRBJ2-3; 7 bases are a match to TRBD2. J lost 6 bases, V lost 6 bases, and 18 bases had no gene match. CDR1 and CDR2 from the germline V gene are DFQATT and SNEGSKA (reference sequence). The length of the CDR3 is 16 residues. The CDR3, as DNA: TGCAGTGCCCTACCCACTAGCGTCGGTCCTTGGGATACGCAGTATTTT. It translates to CSALPTSVGPWDTQYF.

The chain uses TRBV2 and TRBJ2-7, with 8 positions matching TRBD1. This CDR3 is 15 amino acids long. Germline-derived CDR1 and CDR2 are SNHLY and FYNNEI. The ends lost 2 bases at V and 4 bases at J; junction bases unmatched: 7. The CDR3 DNA reads as TGTGCCAGCAGTGAATCCGGGACAGGAGCTTACGAGCAGTACTTC. It translates to CASSESGTGAYEQYF.

At least ten counts were recorded for this clonotype. This chain joins TRBV30 and TRBJ2-1; D is perhaps TRBD2 (7 bases). This CDR3 contains 15 residues. Germline CDR1 GTSNPN, CDR2 SVGIG (reference sequence). Trimming pared 2 bases from V and 3 bases from J, leaving 14 bases between. The chain's CDR3 is CAWSLWGGIYNEQFF. The CDR3 DNA is TGTGCCTGGAGTCTCTGGGGGGGCATCTACAATGAGCAGTTCTTC.

The chain is built from TRBV9 and TRBJ1-1; D perhaps matches TRBD1 (5 bases). The CDR3 runs to 14 residues. Germline V gives CDR1 SGDLS, CDR2 YYNGEE. Trimming took 3 bases from V and 7 from J, leaving 16 bases between them. Here the CDR3 reads CASSAGGGGFEAFF. In DNA form, the CDR3 reads TGTGCCAGCAGCGCGGGAGGCGGGGGGTTTGAAGCTTTCTTT.

V gene TRBV29-1 combines with J gene TRBJ2-5; D is uncertain. Germline CDR1 SQVTM, CDR2 ANQGSEA. The CDR3 is 13 residues long. V was shortened by 7 bases and J by 5 bases, with 17 bases between the two germline ends. The CDR3: CSAWYGDTETQYF. DNA for the CDR3: TGCAGCGCCTGGTATGGGGATACCGAGACCCAGTACTTC. Variable domain in full (rest from reference TRBV29-1 and TRBJ2-5): SAVISQKPSRDICQRGTSLTIQCQVDSQVTMMFWYRQQPGQSLTLIATANQGSEATYESGFVIDKFPISRPNLTFSTLTVSNMSPEDSSIYLCSAWYGDTETQYFGPGTRLLVL.

This clonotype was found many times. The chain employs TRBV7-8 and TRBJ2-1, with a possible D match to TRBD2 (6 bases). The CDR3 loop spans 13 amino acids. The germline gives CDR1 SGHVS, CDR2 FQNEAQ. V dropped 8 bases and J dropped 0 bases, with 8 bases sitting between them. The CDR3 DNA sequence: TGTGCCAGCGGAGGGTCCTCCTACAATGAGCAGTTCTTC. It translates to CASGGSSYNEQFF.

This clonotype was recorded at least ten times. V and J are TRBV30 and TRBJ1-6, with D unresolved. CDR1 is GTSNPN and CDR2 is SVGIG in the germline V gene (reference sequence). V gave up 5 bases and J gave up 9 bases, with 14 bases separating them. This CDR3 contains 13 residues. The CDR3 sequence: CAWQGSMASPLHF. CDR3 nucleotide sequence: TGTGCCTGGCAAGGCAGTATGGCTTCACCCCTCCACTTT.

In its sample, this clonotype was seen many times. The rearrangement links TRBV20-1 to TRBJ2-7; 8 nucleotides agree with TRBD1. Trimming took 6 bases from V and 5 from J; bases not matched to a gene: 18. Germline values: CDR1 DFQATT, CDR2 SNEGSKA (reference sequence). The CDR3 loop spans 16 amino acids. DNA for the CDR3: TGCAGTGCCCTTGACAGGGGAATAGAGATCGGCAACGAGCAGTACTTC. Its protein product is CSALDRGIEIGNEQYF.

This clonotype was seen at least ten times. This rearrangement joins TRBV6-2 or TRBV6-3 to TRBJ2-1; 9 nucleotides agree with TRBD1. With V trimmed by 7 bases and J by 0 bases, 4 bases remained unmatched. The germline V gene has CDR1 MNHEY and CDR2 SVGEGT. CDR3 length: 15 amino acids. The CDR3 DNA reads TGTGCCAGCACATTACAGGGGGCCTCCTACAATGAGCAGTTCTTC. Its translation: CASTLQGASYNEQFF.

The chain employs TRBV3-1 and TRBJ2-3, with 11 bases lining up with TRBD2. This CDR3 spans 16 amino acids. From germline, CDR1 is LGHDT and CDR2 YNNKEL (reference sequence). J lost 4 bases, V lost 2 bases, and 5 bases had no gene match. CDR3 residues: CASSQPTSGSSDTQYF. CDR3 coding DNA: TGTGCCAGCAGCCAACCCACTAGCGGGAGCTCAGATACGCAGTATTTT.

This clonotype was counted between two and nine times. The chain combines TRBV19 with TRBJ1-6; a possible D gene is TRBD1 (5 bases). Germline V gives CDR1 LNHDA, CDR2 SQIVND (reference sequence). V was pared by 3 bases and J by 7 bases, with 13 bases between. There are 15 residues in the CDR3. The CDR3 spells CASSIKTEHNSPLHF. The CDR3 bases are TGTGCCAGTAGTATCAAGACAGAACACAATTCACCCCTCCACTTT.

This clonotype was picked up many times. The chain has TRBV7-8 and TRBJ2-1; 12 bases fit TRBD2. With 2 bases clipped from V and 7 bases from J, the junction kept 3 bases outside the gene matches. This CDR3 comprises 15 residues. CDR1 and CDR2 (germline): SGHVS, FQNEAQ. The CDR3 sequence: CASSLQLAGGNEQFF. Written as DNA, the CDR3 is TGTGCCAGCAGCTTACAACTAGCGGGAGGAAATGAGCAGTTCTTC.

In its sample, this clonotype was seen many times. The chain employs TRBV7-9 and TRBJ1-2; tentatively, D is TRBD1 (5 bases). CDR3 length equals 15 residues. V gave up 3 bases and J gave up 5 bases, with 16 bases separating them. Germline-derived CDR1 and CDR2 are SEHNR and FQNEAQ (reference sequence). This CDR3 reads CASSLPGGEMYGYTF. CDR3 coding DNA: TGTGCCAGCAGCTTGCCGGGAGGGGAGATGTATGGCTACACCTTC.

The DNA of the CDR3 is TGTGCCAGCAGCGTAGCAGACCAGTCGGACAGGCACGTTGGCAATCAGCCCCAGCATTTT. This codes for CASSVADQSDRHVGNQPQHF. The gene calls are TRBV9 and TRBJ1-5; TRBD1 aligns across 7 bases. Germline CDR1 SGDLS, CDR2 YYNGEE. Losses at the gene ends were 0 bases for V and 2 bases for J; bases not matched to a gene: 17. The length of the CDR3 is 20 residues.

As to this clonotype: A much more abundant neighbour one base away suggests this may be a read error. The chain combines TRBV7-3 with TRBJ1-1, with D possibly TRBD1 on 6 matching bases. The CDR3 extends over 13 amino acids. V was pared by 3 bases and J by 5 bases, with 10 bases between. Per germline, CDR1 SGHTA and CDR2 FQGTGA. The CDR3 DNA is TGTGCCAGCAGCTTGACAACAGGGACTGAAGCTTTCTTT. Translation: CASSLTTGTEAFF.

At least ten counts were recorded for this clonotype. The chain recombines TRBV7-9 with TRBJ1-6, with no clear D. Germline V gene sequence: CDR1 SEHNR, CDR2 FQNEAQ (reference sequence). This CDR3 is built from 13 residues. Trimming pared 1 base from V and 10 bases from J, leaving 8 bases between. This chain's CDR3 is CASSLGTSSPLHF. Here the CDR3 DNA reads TGTGCCAGCAGCTTAGGAACCAGCTCACCCCTCCACTTT.

In its sample, this clonotype was seen many times. This rearrangement joins TRBV29-1 to TRBJ2-7, with 9 bases matching TRBD1. J was trimmed by 3 bases and V by 3 bases; bases with no gene match: 6. CDR1 is SQVTM and CDR2 is ANQGSEA in the germline V gene. This CDR3 has 14 residues. The CDR3 DNA reads as TGCAGCGTTGATTCGTCGGGACAGGGCTACGAGCAGTACTTC. This encodes CSVDSSGQGYEQYF.

There are many counts of this clonotype. The genes are TRBV6-1 and TRBJ2-1; 10 bases align to TRBD2. In germline, CDR1 is MNHNS, CDR2 SASEGT. The junction had 12 bases not matched to a gene; V was cut back by 5 bases and J by 8 bases. The CDR3 extends over 16 amino acids. The DNA of the CDR3 is TGTGCCAGCAGTTCTCTAGCGGGAGCTTGGGGTGATGAGCAGTTCTTC. As protein: CASSSLAGAWGDEQFF.

V gene TRBV5-1 combines with J gene TRBJ1-1; tentatively, D is TRBD1 (6 bases). The CDR3 extends over 13 amino acids. V lost 3 bases and J 5 bases, leaving 11 bases between the germline ends. CDR1 is SGHRS, CDR2 YFSETQ, per germline. CDR3 sequence (DNA): TGCGCCAGCAGCTGGAACAGGGAGACTGAAGCTTTCTTT. Translating gives CASSWNRETEAFF.

Ten or more counts support this clonotype. The chain combines TRBV20-1 with TRBJ1-4; 7 bases align to TRBD1. This CDR3 comprises 13 residues. Per the germline V gene, CDR1 is DFQATT and CDR2 is SNEGSKA (reference sequence). Losses at the gene ends were 3 bases for V and 7 bases for J; bases not matched to a gene: 5. Here the CDR3 DNA reads TGCAGTGCTAGCCGGGACAGTGTTGAAAAACTGTTTTTT. It specifies CSASRDSVEKLFF.

Many counts were recorded for this clonotype. The chain uses TRBV28 and TRBJ1-1, with D unclear. This CDR3 spans 16 amino acids. Germline assignment: CDR1 MDHEN and CDR2 SYDVKM. Trimming stripped 3 bases from V and 0 bases from J, with 14 bases between. The CDR3 nucleotides read TGTGCCAGCAGTTTTATCATCCGGACGATGAACACTGAAGCTTTCTTT. Translating gives CASSFIIRTMNTEAFF.

There are many counts of this clonotype. This CDR3 reads CASRSTSGSSYEQYF. The DNA of the CDR3 is TGCGCCAGCAGGTCGACTAGCGGGAGCTCCTACGAGCAGTACTTC. This chain connects TRBV10-2 to TRBJ2-7; TRBD2 agrees at 12 bases. The CDR3 has 15 amino acids. Germline assignment: CDR1 WSHSY and CDR2 SAAADI. Trimming cost V 6 bases and J 0 bases; bases outside gene matches: 3.

Concerning this clonotype itself: The CDR3 carries no conserved terminal phenylalanine or tryptophan, so it likely arises from a read error. The chain employs TRBV6-2 or TRBV6-3 and TRBJ2-3, with D unclear. Trimming removed 0 bases from V and 0 bases from J, with 13 bases in between. The length of the CDR3 is 17 residues. Per the germline V gene, CDR1 is MNHEY and CDR2 is SVGEGT. CDR3 DNA sequence: TGTGCCAGCAGTTACTCGATCAGCAGGCGAAGCACAGATACGCAGTATCTT. Protein sequence: CASSYSISRRSTDTQYL.

The genes are TRBV10-3 and TRBJ1-1, with 7 bases that match TRBD1. From germline, CDR1 is ENHRY and CDR2 SYGVKD. CDR3 length: 13 amino acids. The CDR3 region has the DNA TGTGCTTTTCGACAGGGAATGAACACTGAAGCTTTCTTT. It yields the protein CAFRQGMNTEAFF.

The rearrangement uses TRBV28 and TRBJ1-5; 8 bases match TRBD1. This CDR3 has 15 amino acids. The J segment lost 2 bases and the V segment lost 2 bases, leaving 2 bases of the junction unmatched. Per the germline V gene, CDR1 is MDHEN and CDR2 is SYDVKM. The CDR3 DNA sequence: TGTGCCAGCAGTTTAGCACAGGGGGGCAATCAGCCCCAGCATTTT. Residues: CASSLAQGGNQPQHF.

Only a few counts were recorded for this clonotype. Relative to the germline gene, one junction end is altered; a read error may explain this. The chain recombines TRBV6-1 with TRBJ2-5; no clear D gene. This CDR3 has 15 residues. Germline V CDR1 and CDR2: MNHNS, SASEGT. The CDR3 region has the DNA TGTGCCAGCGGTGAAGCTGGCCTCCCCCAAGAGACCCAGTACTTC. It translates to CASGEAGLPQETQYF.

The genes are TRBV6-1 and TRBJ1-1; perhaps TRBD1 as D (6 bases). V was cut by 6 bases and J by 5 bases, with 16 bases left in between. Germline V lookup: CDR1 MNHNS, CDR2 SASEGT. This CDR3 contains 14 residues. The CDR3 region is CASSAQQGRTEAFF. DNA of the CDR3: TGTGCCAGCAGCGCCCAACAGGGAAGGACTGAAGCTTTCTTT.

The rearrangement joins TRBV10-3 to TRBJ1-2; D remains ambiguous. The germline V and J ends were trimmed by 4 bases and 5 bases, with 11 bases remaining between them. Germline V CDR1 and CDR2: ENHRY, SYGVKD. CDR3 length equals 13 residues. The chain's CDR3 is CAISGGSAYGYTF. DNA for the CDR3: TGTGCCATCAGTGGTGGCAGCGCATATGGCTACACCTTC.

The sample holds many counts of this clonotype. The J gene is TRBJ2-5, the V gene TRBV30, with D perhaps matching TRBD2 (5 bases). V shed 1 base and J shed 5 bases, with 11 bases lying between them. Germline assignment: CDR1 GTSNPN and CDR2 SVGIG (reference sequence). The CDR3 covers 13 residues. CDR3 amino acids: CAWSGGGWETQYF. The CDR3 DNA is TGTGCCTGGAGTGGAGGAGGCTGGGAGACCCAGTACTTC.

This clonotype appeared many times. The chain combines TRBV2 with TRBJ2-5; D may be TRBD1 or TRBD2 (5 bases each). Germline loops: CDR1 SNHLY, CDR2 FYNNEI. The CDR3 has 11 amino acids. Between the trimmed V and J ends, which lost 5 bases and 12 bases, there was a span of 13 bases. The CDR3 here is CASSNRDREYF. CDR3 nucleotides: TGTGCCAGCAGTAACCGGGACCGGGAGTACTTC. Filled out from reference TRBV2 and TRBJ2-5, the complete variable domain reads EPEVTQTPSHQVTQMGQEVILRCVPISNHLYFYWYRQILGQKVEFLVSFYNNEISEKSEIFDDQFSVERPDGSNFTLKIRSTKLEDSAMYFCASSNRDREYFGPGTRLLVL.